This TCR beta chain was identified in a study of beta chain features in type 1 diabetes. Points from the study as a whole: Within patients, naive, central memory and Treg TCRB repertoires seemed more similar than within healthy donors.

The germline V and J ends were trimmed by 7 bases and 4 bases, with 13 bases remaining between them. Germline CDR1 SQVTM, CDR2 ANQGSEA. This CDR3 comprises 12 residues. Every bit of the isolated RNA underwent reverse transcription, so sequencing read expressed TCRB transcripts. Sequencing used immunoSEQ multiplex PCR; TCRdb keeps in-frame clones, though not all of them. The top ten hold over 5% of the sample, which has under 400,000 clones, 12% to 15% seen once. On average, the one heparinised blood draw given by each donor was roughly 100 mL. CD4+ naive, central memory, regulatory and stem cell-like memory cells were sorted via CD45RO/CCR7/CD25/CD127/CD95/CD27. There are many counts of this clone. Antigen unknown.

V gene TRBV29-1 combines with J gene TRBJ2-5; D tentatively fits TRBD1 or TRBD2 (5 bases each). The clonotype was recovered from a man in his thirties or forties in good health. Sample: central memory CD4+ T cells from blood. CDR3 amino acids: CSAAGSRETQYF. The CDR3 DNA reads as TGCAGCGCGGCAGGGAGCAGAGAGACCCAGTACTTC. The whole variable domain, filled in from reference TRBV29-1 and TRBJ2-5, reads SAVISQKPSRDICQRGTSLTIQCQVDSQVTMMFWYRQQPGQSLTLIATANQGSEATYESGFVIDKFPISRPNLTFSTLTVSNMSPEDSSIYLCSAAGSRETQYFGPGTRLLVL.